The 9 T cell receptor beta chains below come from one sample, sequenced in a study of identical twins. TCRdb ran MiXCR on the 5' RACE reads and lists one entry per CDR3 protein. The table has over 600,000 distinct CDR3 sequences, 21% seen once. These same records also appear under a second study, on T cells expressing NK-cell markers.

The material sequenced was PBMCs. Receptors originate from a young woman in good health.

This clonotype occurred many times. CDR3 protein: CATSGRASYNEQFF. The CDR3 nucleotides read TGTGCCACCAGTGGTAGGGCTTCCTACAATGAGCAGTTCTTC. The chain combines TRBV15 with TRBJ2-1, with D uncertain. V lost 6 bases and J 1 base, leaving 10 bases between the germline ends. This CDR3 contains 14 residues. Germline lookup yields CDR1 LNHNV and CDR2 YYDKDF (reference sequence).

CDR3 sequence (DNA): TGTGCCAGCAGTCCGGGACTAGCGGGAGGGCCAGATACGCAGTATTTT. As protein: CASSPGLAGGPDTQYF. This rearrangement joins TRBV6-1 to TRBJ2-3; 16 positions agree with TRBD2. CDR1 and CDR2 from the germline V gene are MNHNS and SASEGT. The length of the CDR3 is 16 residues. Trimming took 5 bases from V and 4 from J; bases not matched to a gene: 3.

V gene TRBV20-1 combines with J gene TRBJ2-3; unclear D gene. Germline V CDR1 and CDR2: DFQATT, SNEGSKA (reference sequence). CDR3 length equals 11 residues. Trimming took off 5 bases at V and 2 bases at J, with 5 bases between the two ends. The CDR3 is CSAGVTDTQYF. In DNA form, the CDR3 reads TGCAGTGCTGGGGTCACAGATACGCAGTATTTT.

This chain links TRBV27 with TRBJ1-3; D uncertain. The V end lost 0 bases, the J end lost 0 bases, and 9 bases lay between the germline ends. CDR3 length: 16 residues. Germline values: CDR1 MNHEY, CDR2 SMNVEV (reference sequence). CDR3 DNA: TGTGCCAGCAGTTTATCTGGGGTTAGCTCTGGAAACACCATATATTTT. Amino acid sequence: CASSLSGVSSGNTIYF.

This chain connects TRBV20-1 to TRBJ2-2, with 12 bases lining up with TRBD1. CDR1 and CDR2 from the germline V gene are DFQATT and SNEGSKA (reference sequence). This CDR3 is built from 16 residues. Trimming removed 5 bases from V and 5 bases from J; junction bases left unmatched: 9. For the CDR3, the DNA is TGCAGTGCTTTATACCGGGACAGGGGGCGAACCGGGGAGCTGTTTTTT. Residues: CSALYRDRGRTGELFF.

The rearrangement joins TRBV5-1 to TRBJ2-5; 7 nucleotides match TRBD1. The trim removed 4 bases at V and 5 bases at J, leaving 5 bases unmatched. CDR1 is SGHRS, CDR2 YFSETQ, per germline. This CDR3 comprises 13 residues. CDR3 bases: TGCGCCAGCAGCGGGGGACAGAGGGAGACCCAGTACTTC. It is translated as CASSGGQRETQYF.

The sample holds a few counts of this clonotype. This chain links TRBV12-3 or TRBV12-4 with TRBJ2-7, with 10 positions matching TRBD1. The CDR3 is 14 residues long. V shed 5 bases, J shed 4 bases, and the junction held 5 bases outside the gene matches. The CDR3 sequence is CASSAGTGEYEQYF. CDR3 coding DNA: TGTGCCAGCAGTGCCGGGACAGGGGAATACGAGCAGTACTTC.

The V gene is TRBV2, the J gene TRBJ2-1; a possible D gene is TRBD2 (5 bases). The CDR3 loop spans 12 amino acids. Per the germline V gene, CDR1 is SNHLY and CDR2 is FYNNEI. V lost 4 bases to trimming and J lost 10 bases, with 11 bases between them. The CDR3 DNA is TGTGCCAGCAGTGGGACTGGGCTGGAGCAGTTCTTC. Protein: CASSGTGLEQFF.

The genes are TRBV10-1 and TRBJ2-1; maybe TRBD2 (5 bases). V was pared by 3 bases and J by 12 bases, with 12 bases between. The CDR3 runs 12 residues. Germline values: CDR1 WNHNN, CDR2 SYGVQD (reference sequence). CDR3 DNA sequence: TGCGCCAGCAGTGAACAACTAGAAAGGCAGTTCTTC. Its protein product is CASSEQLERQFF.